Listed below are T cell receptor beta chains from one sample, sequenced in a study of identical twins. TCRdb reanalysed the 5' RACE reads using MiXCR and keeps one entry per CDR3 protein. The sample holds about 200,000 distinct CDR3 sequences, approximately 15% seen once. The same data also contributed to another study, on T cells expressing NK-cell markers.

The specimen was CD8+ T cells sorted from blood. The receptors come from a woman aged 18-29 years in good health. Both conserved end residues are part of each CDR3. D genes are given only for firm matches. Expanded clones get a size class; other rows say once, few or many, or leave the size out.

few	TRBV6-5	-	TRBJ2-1	CASSYGSEYNEQFF	TGTGCCAGCAGTTACGGTAGCGAATACAATGAGCAGTTCTTC
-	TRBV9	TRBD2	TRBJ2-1	CASSARLAGGPTYNEQFF	TGTGCCAGCAGCGCCCGACTAGCGGGGGGGCCCACCTACAATGAGCAGTTCTTC
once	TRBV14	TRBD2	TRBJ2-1	CASSPTLPLAEEYNEQFF	TGTGCCAGCAGCCCTACTCTCCCTCTAGCGGAAGAGTACAATGAGCAGTTCTTC
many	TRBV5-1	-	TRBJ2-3	CASSLAGRSTDTQYF	TGCGCCAGCAGCTTGGCAGGACGGAGCACAGATACGCAGTATTTT
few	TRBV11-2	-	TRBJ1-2	CASSLALSYGYTF	TGTGCCAGCAGCTTAGCCTTGAGCTATGGCTACACCTTC
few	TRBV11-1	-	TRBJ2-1	CASSLVGNPTGEQFF	TGTGCCAGCAGCTTAGTAGGGAACCCCACGGGAGAGCAGTTCTTC
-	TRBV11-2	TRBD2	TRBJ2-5	CASRRGPGLAGAETQYF	TGTGCCAGCAGGCGTGGCCCGGGACTAGCGGGAGCCGAGACCCAGTACTTC
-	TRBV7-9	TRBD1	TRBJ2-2	CASISPQGVPNTGELFF	TGTGCCAGCATCAGCCCTCAGGGGGTCCCGAACACCGGGGAGCTGTTTTTT
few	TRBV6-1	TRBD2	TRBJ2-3	CASSAGLAGFSTDTQYF	TGTGCCAGCAGTGCGGGACTAGCGGGTTTTAGCACAGATACGCAGTATTTT
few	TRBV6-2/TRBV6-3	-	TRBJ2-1	CASSYSSAVYNEQFF	TGTGCCAGCAGTTACAGTTCAGCGGTATACAATGAGCAGTTCTTC
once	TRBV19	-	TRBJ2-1	CASSMEKVMDRGNEQFF	TGTGCCAGTAGTATGGAAAAAGTGATGGACCGGGGCAATGAGCAGTTCTTC
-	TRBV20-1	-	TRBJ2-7	CSANLGAYEQYF	TGCAGTGCTAACCTGGGGGCCTACGAGCAGTACTTC
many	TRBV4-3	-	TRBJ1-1	CASSQEGYEHTEAFF	TGCGCCAGCAGCCAAGAGGGTTATGAACATACTGAAGCTTTCTTT
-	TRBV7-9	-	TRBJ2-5	CASSLPGRGGGETQYF	TGTGCCAGCAGCTTGCCGGGACGCGGAGGGGGAGAGACCCAGTACTTC
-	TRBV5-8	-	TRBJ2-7	CASPLQTFYEQYF	TGTGCCAGCCCCTTGCAGACTTTCTACGAGCAGTACTTC
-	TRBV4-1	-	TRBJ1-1	CASSQGPVAGATEAFF	TGCGCCAGCAGCCAAGGCCCAGTGGCGGGGGCAACTGAAGCTTTCTTT
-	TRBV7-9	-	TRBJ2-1	CASSQPRDLPYNEQFF	TGTGCCAGCAGCCAACCCCGGGACTTGCCCTACAATGAGCAGTTCTTC
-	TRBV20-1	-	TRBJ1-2	CSAPRTVNYGYTF	TGCAGTGCTCCCCGGACAGTTAACTATGGCTACACCTTC
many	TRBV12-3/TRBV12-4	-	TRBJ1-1	CASSFGGEAFF	TGTGCCAGCAGTTTCGGGGGGGAAGCTTTCTTT
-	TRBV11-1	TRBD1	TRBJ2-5	CASSSGTGSETQYF	TGTGCCAGCAGCTCTGGGACAGGGTCTGAGACCCAGTACTTC
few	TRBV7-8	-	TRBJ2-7	CASSVDRSWSNEQYF	TGTGCCAGCAGCGTAGACAGGAGTTGGAGCAACGAGCAGTACTTC
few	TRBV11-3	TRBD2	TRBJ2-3	CASSSLLAGETDTQYF	TGTGCCAGCAGCTCTCTACTAGCGGGGGAGACAGATACGCAGTATTTT
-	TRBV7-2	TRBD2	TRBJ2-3	CASSLYGLAGDTQYF	TGTGCCAGCAGCTTATATGGTTTAGCGGGCGATACGCAGTATTTT
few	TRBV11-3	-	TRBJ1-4	CASSPRSNEKLFF	TGTGCCAGCAGCCCCCGGAGTAATGAAAAACTGTTTTTT
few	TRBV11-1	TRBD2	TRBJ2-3	CASSHGLAGVSSTDTQYF	TGTGCCAGCAGCCATGGGCTAGCGGGGGTGTCTAGCACAGATACGCAGTATTTT
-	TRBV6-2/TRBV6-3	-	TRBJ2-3	CASSYNHRDTQYF	TGTGCCAGCAGTTATAACCACAGGGATACGCAGTATTTT
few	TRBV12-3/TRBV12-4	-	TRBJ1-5	CASSFSGQHYQPQHF	TGTGCCAGCAGTTTTTCGGGGCAGCACTACCAGCCCCAGCATTTT
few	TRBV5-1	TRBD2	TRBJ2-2	CASRPSGVNTGELFF	TGCGCCAGCAGGCCGAGCGGGGTGAACACCGGGGAGCTGTTTTTT
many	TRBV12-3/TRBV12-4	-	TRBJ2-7	CASSFAYEQYF	TGTGCCAGCAGCTTCGCTTACGAGCAGTACTTC
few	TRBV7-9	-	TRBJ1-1	CASSPREVVNTEAFF	TGTGCCAGCAGCCCGCGGGAGGTAGTGAACACTGAAGCTTTCTTT
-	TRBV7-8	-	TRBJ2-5	CASLAGNQETQYF	TGTGCCAGTTTGGCGGGCAACCAAGAGACCCAGTACTTC
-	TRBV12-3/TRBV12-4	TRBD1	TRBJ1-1	CASSAGTGEGTEAFF	TGTGCCAGCAGTGCCGGGACAGGGGAGGGCACTGAAGCTTTCTTT
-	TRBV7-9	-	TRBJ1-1	CASSSGRLYEAFF	TGTGCCAGCAGCTCGGGACGCCTGTATGAAGCTTTCTTT
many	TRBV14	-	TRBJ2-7	CASSQGTGFYEQYF	TGTGCCAGCAGCCAAGGGACTGGCTTCTACGAGCAGTACTTC
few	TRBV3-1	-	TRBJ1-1	CASSQDLRGFTEAFF	TGTGCCAGCAGCCAAGATTTGAGGGGGTTCACTGAAGCTTTCTTT
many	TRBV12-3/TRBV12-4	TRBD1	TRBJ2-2	CASTPDRITGELFF	TGTGCCAGCACCCCGGACAGGATCACCGGGGAGCTGTTTTTT
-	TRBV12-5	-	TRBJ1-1	CASGADVNTEAFF	TGTGCTAGTGGAGCCGACGTGAACACTGAAGCTTTCTTT
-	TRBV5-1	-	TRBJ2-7	CASSLTGPFNEQYF	TGCGCCAGCAGCTTGACGGGACCCTTCAACGAGCAGTACTTC
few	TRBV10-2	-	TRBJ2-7	CASSESTGHYEQYF	TGCGCCAGCAGTGAGTCGACGGGTCACTACGAGCAGTACTTC
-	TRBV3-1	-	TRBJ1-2	CASSQDWGLENGYTF	TGTGCCAGCAGCCAAGATTGGGGGTTGGAAAATGGCTACACCTTC
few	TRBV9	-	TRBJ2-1	CASNNLADLTTISYNEQFF	TGTGCCAGCAACAATCTCGCGGACCTAACGACGATCTCCTACAATGAGCAGTTCTTC
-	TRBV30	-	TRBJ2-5	CAWSVGPWEETQYF	TGTGCCTGGAGTGTAGGTCCCTGGGAAGAGACCCAGTACTTC
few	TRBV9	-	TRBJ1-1	CASSGARGITEAFF	TGTGCCAGCAGCGGGGCTCGGGGAATAACTGAAGCTTTCTTT
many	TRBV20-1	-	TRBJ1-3	CSARNRDIGNTIYF	TGCAGTGCTAGAAACAGGGATATCGGAAACACCATATATTTT
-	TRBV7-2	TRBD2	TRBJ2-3	CASSPTGTSGYSDTQYF	TGTGCCAGCAGCCCCACCGGGACTAGCGGGTACTCAGATACGCAGTATTTT
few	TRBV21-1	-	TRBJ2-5	CASSKSGQETQYF	TGTGCCAGCAGCAAATCCGGACAAGAGACCCAGTACTTC
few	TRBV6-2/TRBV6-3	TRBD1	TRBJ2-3	CASSYSTGDLTDTQYF	TGTGCCAGCAGTTACTCGACAGGGGACCTTACAGATACGCAGTATTTT
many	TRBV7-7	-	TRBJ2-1	CASSFRQEDEQFF	TGTGCTAGCAGCTTCCGACAGGAGGATGAGCAGTTCTTC
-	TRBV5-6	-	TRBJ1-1	CASSLDGSGIIFF	TGTGCCAGCAGCTTGGACGGATCCGGGATCATCTTCTTT
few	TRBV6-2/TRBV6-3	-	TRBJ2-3	CASTISPSWYTQYF	TGTGCCAGCACTATAAGTCCGAGCTGGTATACGCAGTATTTT
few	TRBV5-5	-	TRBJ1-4	CASSYTWSRDEKLFF	TGTGCCAGCAGTTACACCTGGTCCAGGGATGAAAAACTGTTTTTT
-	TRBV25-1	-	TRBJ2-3	CASSEFDFSGDTQYF	TGTGCCAGCAGTGAATTTGATTTTTCGGGAGATACGCAGTATTTT
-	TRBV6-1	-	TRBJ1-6	CASSEEGGGSPLHF	TGTGCCAGCAGTGAAGAGGGTGGGGGATCACCCCTCCACTTT
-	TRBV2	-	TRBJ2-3	CASSGGRGTDTQYF	TGTGCCAGCTCGGGGGGCAGAGGCACAGATACGCAGTATTTT
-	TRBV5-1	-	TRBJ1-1	CASSLTGYTEAFF	TGCGCCAGCAGCTTGACAGGGTACACTGAAGCTTTCTTT
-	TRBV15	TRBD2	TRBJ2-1	CATSPSGAGDSYNEQFF	TGTGCCACCAGCCCCTCGGGCGCGGGAGACTCCTACAATGAGCAGTTCTTC
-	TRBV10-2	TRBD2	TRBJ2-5	CASSEPWLAGQETQYF	TGCGCCAGCAGTGAGCCGTGGCTAGCGGGGCAAGAGACCCAGTACTTC